This TCR beta chain was recorded in a study of brain T cells in children with intractable seizures. Regarding the study as a whole: Only CDR3 sequence similarity suggested viral specificity, without known HCMV serostatus.

Produced via immunoSEQ multiplex PCR; TCRdb's table is partial and in-frame only. Of 340,000 or so clones in the sample, about 93% were seen once. Time point defined: blood from clinic visit 5 months post-surgery; TSC patient then seizure free. Surgery cases with the highest brain T cell transcript signatures were chosen for sequencing. In regard to this clone: Its antigen is unknown.

This sequence originates from a boy under two years old with tuberous sclerosis and intractable seizures. The source was peripheral blood, collected less than 6 months after surgery.

This chain's CDR3 is CASSPPGQGSNQPQHF. CDR3 coding DNA: TGTGCCAGCTCACCCCCGGGACAGGGGAGCAATCAGCCCCAGCATTTT. V gene TRBV18 combines with J gene TRBJ1-5, with 10 bases aligning to TRBD1. From germline, CDR1 is KGHSH and CDR2 LQKENI. This CDR3 is 16 amino acids long. J was trimmed by 1 base and V by 3 bases; bases with no gene match: 3.